These T cell receptor beta chains were read from a single sample in a study of quantifying T cell responses using KT2 cells. Via MiXCR, TCRdb re-called the UMI-ligation and nested PCR reads, giving one row per CDR3 protein. Of fewer than 50,000 distinct CDR3 sequences listed, roughly 11% are singletons. Source material: PBMCs spiked with cells of the T cell clone KT2. The source of these receptors is a human donor. CDR3s include the opening cysteine and the closing phenylalanine or tryptophan. Fields, in order: J gene, D gene, V gene, CDR3 length, clone size, CDR3 protein, CDR3 DNA. A D gene is named only where the DNA matches it firmly. Size values are once, few and many counts, or a class for expanded clones, and some rows have none.

J gene: TRBJ2-7
D gene: TRBD1
V gene: TRBV6-2/TRBV6-3
CDR3 length: 15
clone size: .
CDR3 protein: CASSYPTGSGGEQYF
CDR3 DNA: TGTGCCAGCAGTTACCCGACAGGGTCCGGAGGCGAGCAGTACTTC

J gene: TRBJ2-7
D gene: .
V gene: TRBV10-3
CDR3 length: 15
clone size: .
CDR3 protein: CAISESSSTAYEQYF
CDR3 DNA: TGTGCCATCAGTGAGTCGAGTTCGACAGCCTACGAGCAGTACTTC

J gene: TRBJ1-6
D gene: .
V gene: TRBV15
CDR3 length: 14
clone size: medium-sized
CDR3 protein: CATSRDNYNSPLHF
CDR3 DNA: TGTGCCACCAGCAGAGACAACTATAATTCACCCCTCCACTTT

J gene: TRBJ1-5
D gene: .
V gene: TRBV21-1
CDR3 length: 15
clone size: few
CDR3 protein: CASSTGQEGNQPQHF
CDR3 DNA: TGTGCCAGCAGCACCGGACAGGAAGGCAATCAGCCCCAGCATTTT

J gene: TRBJ1-2
D gene: .
V gene: TRBV21-1
CDR3 length: 14
clone size: few
CDR3 protein: CASSGGSSERGYTF
CDR3 DNA: TGTGCCAGCAGCGGAGGATCTTCCGAGAGGGGCTACACCTTC

J gene: TRBJ1-5
D gene: .
V gene: TRBV6-1
CDR3 length: 15
clone size: .
CDR3 protein: CASSTDRASNQPQHF
CDR3 DNA: TGTGCCAGCAGTACCGACAGAGCTAGCAATCAGCCCCAGCATTTT

J gene: TRBJ2-7
D gene: .
V gene: TRBV3-1
CDR3 length: 12
clone size: few
CDR3 protein: CASSRRLYEQYF
CDR3 DNA: TGTGCCAGCAGCCGGAGACTTTACGAGCAGTACTTC

J gene: TRBJ2-5
D gene: TRBD2
V gene: TRBV5-1
CDR3 length: 15
clone size: few
CDR3 protein: CASSLIPGGRETQYF
CDR3 DNA: TGCGCCAGCAGCTTGATTCCGGGGGGAAGGGAGACCCAGTACTTC

J gene: TRBJ1-1
D gene: .
V gene: TRBV7-9
CDR3 length: 14
clone size: .
CDR3 protein: CASYPHRENTEAFF
CDR3 DNA: TGTGCCAGCTACCCTCACAGGGAGAACACTGAAGCTTTCTTT

J gene: TRBJ1-2
D gene: TRBD1
V gene: TRBV27
CDR3 length: 17
clone size: few
CDR3 protein: CASSLRRQGGHNYGYTF
CDR3 DNA: TGTGCCAGCAGTTTAAGGAGACAGGGCGGTCATAACTATGGCTACACCTTC

J gene: TRBJ1-5
D gene: .
V gene: TRBV2
CDR3 length: 15
clone size: .
CDR3 protein: CASKEVGQSLQPQHF
CDR3 DNA: TGTGCCAGCAAGGAGGTAGGACAGTCTCTTCAGCCCCAGCATTTT

J gene: TRBJ2-3
D gene: .
V gene: TRBV10-1
CDR3 length: 14
clone size: many
CDR3 protein: CASSDLGRADTQYF
CDR3 DNA: TGCGCCAGCAGTGACTTAGGCAGGGCAGATACGCAGTATTTT

J gene: TRBJ2-5
D gene: .
V gene: TRBV5-6
CDR3 length: 13
clone size: .
CDR3 protein: CASSLIYQETQYF
CDR3 DNA: TGTGCCAGCAGCTTAATATACCAAGAGACCCAGTACTTC

J gene: TRBJ2-1
D gene: .
V gene: TRBV11-2
CDR3 length: 13
clone size: .
CDR3 protein: CASSLEVNFEQFF
CDR3 DNA: TGTGCCAGCAGCTTAGAAGTGAATTTTGAGCAGTTCTTC

J gene: TRBJ1-1
D gene: TRBD1
V gene: TRBV4-1
CDR3 length: 18
clone size: few
CDR3 protein: CASSQGRRTGGVNTEAFF
CDR3 DNA: TGCGCCAGCAGCCAAGGGAGAAGGACAGGGGGCGTGAACACTGAAGCTTTCTTT

J gene: TRBJ1-4
D gene: .
V gene: TRBV18
CDR3 length: 15
clone size: few
CDR3 protein: CASSPPTHGDEKLFF
CDR3 DNA: TGTGCCAGCTCACCACCGACTCACGGGGATGAAAAACTGTTTTTT

J gene: TRBJ2-3
D gene: .
V gene: TRBV7-2
CDR3 length: 17
clone size: many
CDR3 protein: CASSLVIGWGDTDTQYF
CDR3 DNA: TGTGCCAGCAGCTTAGTTATAGGGTGGGGGGACACAGATACGCAGTATTTT

J gene: TRBJ1-1
D gene: .
V gene: TRBV28
CDR3 length: 12
clone size: many
CDR3 protein: CASSLGTAKAFF
CDR3 DNA: TGTGCCAGCAGTTTAGGGACGGCTAAAGCTTTCTTT

J gene: TRBJ2-3
D gene: .
V gene: TRBV5-1
CDR3 length: 16
clone size: .
CDR3 protein: CASSSIKRVSTDTQYF
CDR3 DNA: TGCGCCAGCAGTTCAATCAAGCGGGTCAGCACAGATACGCAGTATTTT

J gene: TRBJ1-3
D gene: TRBD1
V gene: TRBV20-1
CDR3 length: 16
clone size: once
CDR3 protein: CSARDPGQGGVNTIYF
CDR3 DNA: TGCAGTGCTAGAGATCCGGGACAGGGAGGAGTAAACACCATATATTTT

J gene: TRBJ1-1
D gene: .
V gene: TRBV9
CDR3 length: 17
clone size: few
CDR3 protein: CASSVESVRGRGTEAFF
CDR3 DNA: TGTGCCAGCAGCGTAGAAAGTGTCAGGGGAAGGGGCACTGAAGCTTTCTTT

J gene: TRBJ2-2
D gene: .
V gene: TRBV12-3/TRBV12-4
CDR3 length: 16
clone size: .
CDR3 protein: CASSPRGLADTGELFF
CDR3 DNA: TGTGCCAGCAGCCCGAGGGGACTGGCCGACACCGGGGAGCTGTTTTTT

J gene: TRBJ1-2
D gene: TRBD1
V gene: TRBV7-9
CDR3 length: 17
clone size: .
CDR3 protein: CASSLVPGQGYTYGYTF
CDR3 DNA: TGTGCCAGCAGCTTAGTCCCCGGACAGGGGTATACCTATGGCTACACCTTC

J gene: TRBJ1-2
D gene: TRBD1
V gene: TRBV20-1
CDR3 length: 15
clone size: few
CDR3 protein: CSARDRDRGSWGYTF
CDR3 DNA: TGCAGTGCTAGAGATAGGGACAGGGGATCGTGGGGCTACACCTTC

J gene: TRBJ2-7
D gene: TRBD1
V gene: TRBV5-1
CDR3 length: 15
clone size: many
CDR3 protein: CASSFLLGQGGEQYF
CDR3 DNA: TGCGCCAGCAGCTTCCTCCTGGGACAGGGAGGCGAGCAGTACTTC

J gene: TRBJ1-5
D gene: TRBD1
V gene: TRBV7-8
CDR3 length: 16
clone size: .
CDR3 protein: CASSPTRQGRNQPQHF
CDR3 DNA: TGTGCCAGCAGCCCCACCCGACAGGGCAGAAATCAGCCCCAGCATTTT

J gene: TRBJ2-7
D gene: TRBD2
V gene: TRBV13
CDR3 length: 14
clone size: .
CDR3 protein: CASRTGGSSYEQYF
CDR3 DNA: TGTGCCAGCAGAACCGGCGGGAGCTCCTACGAGCAGTACTTC

J gene: TRBJ2-3
D gene: TRBD1
V gene: TRBV9
CDR3 length: 15
clone size: few
CDR3 protein: CASSVITGGVNTQYF
CDR3 DNA: TGTGCCAGCAGCGTAATTACAGGGGGCGTTAATACGCAGTATTTT

J gene: TRBJ2-1
D gene: TRBD1
V gene: TRBV7-9
CDR3 length: 14
clone size: .
CDR3 protein: CASSIQGEFNEQFF
CDR3 DNA: TGTGCCAGCAGCATACAGGGGGAGTTTAATGAGCAGTTCTTC

J gene: TRBJ1-5
D gene: .
V gene: TRBV12-3/TRBV12-4
CDR3 length: 15
clone size: .
CDR3 protein: CASSLGTESNQPQHF
CDR3 DNA: TGTGCCAGCAGTTTAGGGACAGAAAGCAATCAGCCCCAGCATTTT

J gene: TRBJ2-5
D gene: .
V gene: TRBV9
CDR3 length: 13
clone size: many
CDR3 protein: CASSVAHQETQYF
CDR3 DNA: TGTGCCAGCAGCGTAGCCCACCAAGAGACCCAGTACTTC

J gene: TRBJ1-6
D gene: .
V gene: TRBV6-2/TRBV6-3
CDR3 length: 16
clone size: few
CDR3 protein: CASAPPRNEVNSPLHF
CDR3 DNA: TGTGCCAGCGCCCCCCCACGGAACGAAGTCAATTCACCCCTCCACTTT

J gene: TRBJ1-2
D gene: TRBD1
V gene: TRBV7-2
CDR3 length: 17
clone size: few
CDR3 protein: CASSLLGQGVTNYGYTF
CDR3 DNA: TGTGCCAGCAGCCTATTAGGACAGGGGGTCACTAACTATGGCTACACCTTC

J gene: TRBJ1-2
D gene: .
V gene: TRBV20-1
CDR3 length: 17
clone size: few
CDR3 protein: CSARENGRGEANYGYTF
CDR3 DNA: TGCAGTGCTAGAGAGAATGGCAGGGGCGAAGCTAACTATGGCTACACCTTC

J gene: TRBJ2-1
D gene: TRBD2
V gene: TRBV5-1
CDR3 length: 17
clone size: medium-sized
CDR3 protein: CASSLEASGRSYNEQFF
CDR3 DNA: TGCGCCAGCAGCTTGGAGGCTAGCGGGAGGTCCTACAATGAGCAGTTCTTC

J gene: TRBJ1-5
D gene: TRBD1
V gene: TRBV4-1
CDR3 length: 14
clone size: many
CDR3 protein: CASSHRTGLWPQHF
CDR3 DNA: TGCGCCAGCAGCCACAGGACAGGCCTGTGGCCCCAGCATTTT

J gene: TRBJ1-1
D gene: .
V gene: TRBV29-1
CDR3 length: 17
clone size: .
CDR3 protein: CSIESGGAYLMNTEAFF
CDR3 DNA: TGCAGCATTGAATCTGGGGGAGCTTACCTCATGAACACTGAAGCTTTCTTT

J gene: TRBJ2-1
D gene: TRBD1
V gene: TRBV12-3/TRBV12-4
CDR3 length: 14
clone size: .
CDR3 protein: CASSLRRQGNEQFF
CDR3 DNA: TGTGCCAGCAGCCTGAGAAGACAGGGGAATGAGCAGTTCTTC

J gene: TRBJ1-6
D gene: .
V gene: TRBV10-3
CDR3 length: 13
clone size: .
CDR3 protein: CAMTDSYNSPLHF
CDR3 DNA: TGTGCCATGACCGACTCCTATAATTCACCCCTCCACTTT

J gene: TRBJ2-1
D gene: TRBD2
V gene: TRBV29-1
CDR3 length: 14
clone size: many
CDR3 protein: CSVDRRGGWDEQFF
CDR3 DNA: TGCAGCGTTGACCGGCGGGGGGGCTGGGATGAGCAGTTCTTC

J gene: TRBJ2-3
D gene: .
V gene: TRBV12-3/TRBV12-4
CDR3 length: 13
clone size: .
CDR3 protein: CASSLVETDTQYF
CDR3 DNA: TGTGCCAGCAGTTTAGTGGAAACAGATACGCAGTATTTT

J gene: TRBJ2-2
D gene: .
V gene: TRBV6-4
CDR3 length: 15
clone size: many
CDR3 protein: CASSDGGANTGELFF
CDR3 DNA: TGTGCCAGCAGTGACGGCGGAGCCAACACCGGGGAGCTGTTTTTT

J gene: TRBJ1-6
D gene: .
V gene: TRBV12-3/TRBV12-4
CDR3 length: 17
clone size: .
CDR3 protein: CASSLAARALFNSPLHF
CDR3 DNA: TGTGCCAGCAGTTTGGCGGCCAGAGCACTTTTTAATTCACCCCTCCACTTT

J gene: TRBJ2-7
D gene: .
V gene: TRBV19
CDR3 length: 12
clone size: .
CDR3 protein: CASSMAGYEQYF
CDR3 DNA: TGTGCCAGTAGTATGGCAGGGTACGAGCAGTACTTC

J gene: TRBJ2-1
D gene: .
V gene: TRBV12-3/TRBV12-4
CDR3 length: 16
clone size: few
CDR3 protein: CASRPEDGLGNNEQFF
CDR3 DNA: TGTGCCAGCAGGCCTGAGGACGGGCTGGGGAACAATGAGCAGTTCTTC

J gene: TRBJ2-3
D gene: .
V gene: TRBV24-1
CDR3 length: 14
clone size: few
CDR3 protein: CATSGPGRTDTQYF
CDR3 DNA: TGTGCCACCAGTGGGCCCGGACGCACAGATACGCAGTATTTT

J gene: TRBJ1-2
D gene: .
V gene: TRBV20-1
CDR3 length: 11
clone size: many
CDR3 protein: CSARRDYGYTF
CDR3 DNA: TGCAGTGCTAGAAGGGACTATGGCTACACCTTC

J gene: TRBJ1-5
D gene: .
V gene: TRBV2
CDR3 length: 14
clone size: .
CDR3 protein: CASSRDRGGQPQHF
CDR3 DNA: TGTGCCAGCAGTAGAGATCGGGGGGGTCAGCCCCAGCATTTT

J gene: TRBJ2-3
D gene: TRBD2
V gene: TRBV10-3
CDR3 length: 15
clone size: many
CDR3 protein: CAISALAGGQDTQYF
CDR3 DNA: TGTGCCATCAGTGCCCTAGCGGGGGGGCAAGATACGCAGTATTTT

J gene: TRBJ2-1
D gene: TRBD1
V gene: TRBV6-5
CDR3 length: 15
clone size: few
CDR3 protein: CASSRTGSSYNEQFF
CDR3 DNA: TGTGCCAGCAGTAGGACAGGGAGCTCCTACAATGAGCAGTTCTTC

J gene: TRBJ1-5
D gene: .
V gene: TRBV7-9
CDR3 length: 14
clone size: few
CDR3 protein: CASSFSGKGQPQHF
CDR3 DNA: TGTGCCAGCAGCTTCTCAGGGAAGGGTCAGCCCCAGCATTTT

J gene: TRBJ2-7
D gene: TRBD1
V gene: TRBV2
CDR3 length: 13
clone size: once
CDR3 protein: CASRGQGYYEQYF
CDR3 DNA: TGTGCCAGCAGAGGACAGGGATACTACGAGCAGTACTTC

J gene: TRBJ2-7
D gene: .
V gene: TRBV10-3
CDR3 length: 14
clone size: many
CDR3 protein: CAISQPTIDYEQYF
CDR3 DNA: TGTGCCATCAGCCAGCCGACTATAGACTACGAGCAGTACTTC

J gene: TRBJ1-6
D gene: .
V gene: TRBV6-5
CDR3 length: 16
clone size: .
CDR3 protein: CASSFRGGQINSPLHF
CDR3 DNA: TGTGCCAGCAGTTTTAGGGGGGGCCAGATAAATTCACCCCTCCACTTT

J gene: TRBJ1-5
D gene: .
V gene: TRBV2
CDR3 length: 16
clone size: .
CDR3 protein: CASSPAGGYSNQPQHF
CDR3 DNA: TGTGCCAGCAGCCCTGCCGGTGGATATAGCAATCAGCCCCAGCATTTT

J gene: TRBJ1-2
D gene: TRBD1
V gene: TRBV18
CDR3 length: 14
clone size: .
CDR3 protein: CASSPFGQGRSYTF
CDR3 DNA: TGTGCCAGCTCACCATTTGGACAGGGTAGGAGCTACACCTTC

J gene: TRBJ1-6
D gene: .
V gene: TRBV12-3/TRBV12-4
CDR3 length: 15
clone size: .
CDR3 protein: CASSLDGGGNSPLHF
CDR3 DNA: TGTGCCAGCAGTTTAGATGGCGGGGGTAATTCACCCCTCCACTTT